The 8 T cell receptor beta chains given below trace back to one sample, sequenced in a study of T cells after yellow fever vaccination. Via MiXCR, TCRdb re-called the 5' RACE reads, giving one row per CDR3 protein. Of 100,000 to 150,000 distinct CDR3 sequences listed, about 8.8% are singletons. Sequencing was performed on CD8+ T cells sorted from PBMCs, taken on the day of the yellow fever booster vaccination. The receptor set was obtained from a man between 18 and 29 years old who received the YFV17D yellow fever vaccine.

This clonotype was picked up a small number of times. The chain couples TRBV24-1 to TRBJ2-1; tentatively, D is TRBD1 (6 bases). Germline assignment: CDR1 KGHDR and CDR2 SFDVKD. The CDR3 totals 15 residues. Trimming took 2 bases from V and 3 from J, leaving 10 bases between them. The CDR3 region has the DNA TGTGCCACCAGTGATTGGATAGGGGGCTACAATGAGCAGTTCTTC. It yields the protein CATSDWIGGYNEQFF.

This chain joins TRBV24-1 and TRBJ2-1; tentatively, D is TRBD1 (5 bases). V was pared by 7 bases and J by 2 bases, with 14 bases between. The CDR3 has 15 residues. Germline V lookup: CDR1 KGHDR, CDR2 SFDVKD. For the CDR3, the DNA is TGTGCCACCAGGGATCGAAGGGGCGCCTACAATGAGCAGTTCTTC. Translating it yields CATRDRRGAYNEQFF.

The chain has TRBV7-6 and TRBJ1-6; D not certain. V gave up 5 bases and J gave up 13 bases, with 12 bases separating them. Germline V gives CDR1 SGHVS, CDR2 FNYEAQ. The CDR3 is made up of 12 amino acids. The CDR3 coding sequence is TGTGCCAGCAGCGGAAACGGGTCGCCCCTCCACTTT. Protein product: CASSGNGSPLHF.

Only a few counts were recorded for this clonotype. The V and J genes are TRBV7-9 and TRBJ1-1; possibly TRBD1 for D (5 bases). The CDR3 is made up of 14 amino acids. Looked up from germline, CDR1 is SEHNR and CDR2 is FQNEAQ (reference sequence). V was trimmed by 6 bases and J by 11 bases, leaving 22 bases between them. CDR3 residues: CASRLGGVGNPAFF. The CDR3 DNA follows: TGTGCCAGCAGGTTGGGAGGGGTTGGCAACCCGGCTTTCTTT. The whole variable domain, remainder taken from reference TRBV7-9 and TRBJ1-1, is DTGVSQNPRHKITKRGQNVTFRCDPISEHNRLYWYRQTLGQGPEFLTYFQNEAQLEKSRLLSDRFSAERPKGSFSTLEIQRTEQGDSAMYLCASRLGGVGNPAFFGQGTRLTVV.

This clonotype occurred many times. The V gene is TRBV5-5, the J gene TRBJ2-1; TRBD2 aligns across 8 bases. CDR3 length equals 14 residues. CDR1 is SGHKS, CDR2 YYEKEE, per germline (reference sequence). V dropped 7 bases and J dropped 4; count of bases not matched to a gene: 7. The chain's CDR3 is CASLTGGPYNEQFF. DNA for the CDR3: TGTGCCAGCTTAACGGGGGGGCCGTACAATGAGCAGTTCTTC. The full variable domain, rest sourced from reference TRBV5-5 and TRBJ2-1, is DAGVTQSPTHLIKTRGQQVTLRCSPISGHKSVSWYQQVLGQGPQFIFQYYEKEERGRGNFPDRFSARQFPNYSSELNVNALLLGDSALYLCASLTGGPYNEQFFGPGTRLTVL.

The DNA for the CDR3 is TGTGCCAGCAGCCAATCCTTATCTTCGGGCTGGGGCGGGGGGACAGATACGCAGTATTTT. This translates into CASSQSLSSGWGGGTDTQYF. The chain has TRBV3-1 and TRBJ2-3; 8 bases are shared with TRBD2. This CDR3 comprises 20 residues. The germline CDR1 and CDR2 sequences are LGHDT and YNNKEL (reference sequence). V lost 2 bases to trimming and J lost 3 bases; unmatched junction nucleotides: 19.

This clonotype was seen repeatedly, ten times or more. The V and J genes are TRBV7-8 and TRBJ1-1, with D uncertain. The V gene lost 2 bases and the J gene lost 1 base, with 5 bases spanning the gap. Germline V lookup: CDR1 SGHVS, CDR2 FQNEAQ. The CDR3 loop spans 13 amino acids. The CDR3 loop is CASSLNRNTEAFF. CDR3 bases: TGTGCCAGCAGCTTAAACAGGAACACTGAAGCTTTCTTT. Full variable domain (rest looked up from reference TRBV7-8 and TRBJ1-1): GAGVSQSPRYKVAKRGQDVALRCDPISGHVSLFWYQQALGQGPEFLTYFQNEAQLDKSGLPSDRFFAERPEGSVSTLKIQRTQQEDSAVYLCASSLNRNTEAFFGQGTRLTVV.

The sample holds many counts of this clonotype. The chain couples TRBV4-2 to TRBJ2-1; D gene unclear. CDR3 length equals 16 residues. The V end was cut by 1 base, the J end by 0 bases, with 10 bases between. The germline CDR1 and CDR2 sequences are LGHNA and YNFKEQ. This chain's CDR3 is CASSQVEHPSYNEQFF. For the CDR3, the DNA is TGTGCCAGCAGCCAAGTTGAGCATCCCTCCTACAATGAGCAGTTCTTC.